This TCR beta chain originates from a study of technical replicates of blood from a handful of donors. Sequencing was performed with immunoSEQ multiplex PCR; in TCRdb, only in-frame clones are kept and a portion is missing. This table holds 65,000 to 90,000 clones, 85% to 95% found once. CDR1 MNHEY and CDR2 SVGAGI come from the germline V gene. V was shortened by 2 bases and J by 7 bases, with 11 bases between the two germline ends. The CDR3 length is 14 residues. The sequenced material came from T cells isolated from PBMCs. The sequence was collected from a human donor in good health. J is TRBJ1-4 and V is TRBV6-5, with D tentatively TRBD1 (5 bases). In DNA form, the CDR3 reads TGTGCCAGCAGTTACGCAGGGCGGGGTGAAAAACTGTTTTTT. This translates into CASSYAGRGEKLFF.